Listed below are T cell receptor beta chains from one sample, sequenced in a study of early T cells in non-severe SARS-CoV-2 infection. A single record per CDR3 protein comes from TCRdb applying MiXCR to the 5' RACE reads. The data contain more than 45,000 distinct CDR3 sequences, 5.5% to 6.5% of them seen just once; the ten biggest clones take up approximately 6.3%. The sample comprised whole blood. The source of these receptors is an adult who was a healthcare worker with PCR-confirmed SARS-CoV-2 infection or an uninfected control (not recorded which). CDR3s include the opening cysteine and the closing phenylalanine or tryptophan. The D gene is left open where the match is weak. Size is omitted from some rows. Given values are once, few, many or a class for expanded clones.

CDR3nt | CDR3aa | d_gene | j_gene | abundance | v_gene
TGTGCCAGCAACGGACAGGGGGCTAACACTGAAGCTTTCTTT | CASNGQGANTEAFF | TRBD1 | TRBJ1-1 | many | TRBV12-3/TRBV12-4
TGCGCCAGCAGCTTGGAAAACTGGGATGAAAAACTGTTTTTT | CASSLENWDEKLFF | - | TRBJ1-4 | many | TRBV5-1
TGTGCCAGCGAGACAGGGGCTGTTTTATATGGCTACACCTTC | CASETGAVLYGYTF | TRBD1 | TRBJ1-2 | few | TRBV6-1
TGTGCCAGCAAAGAGGAGGGACAGGGTACCCACGAGCAGTACTTC | CASKEEGQGTHEQYF | TRBD1 | TRBJ2-7 | - | TRBV3-1
TGTGCCAGTAGTATTATGGTCAGCCGTAGCGGGAGGGCCAATGAGCAGTTCTTC | CASSIMVSRSGRANEQFF | TRBD2 | TRBJ2-1 | many | TRBV19
TGCAGCGTCCGGGACGGCGGCAATCAGCCCCAGCATTTT | CSVRDGGNQPQHF | - | TRBJ1-5 | many | TRBV29-1
TGCGCCAGCAGCTTGGCCATAGGACCTCTCGAGACCCAGTACTTC | CASSLAIGPLETQYF | - | TRBJ2-5 | few | TRBV5-1
TGTGCCAGTAGTAAAATTAGCGGGAGTGATCGTGGGACCCAGTACTTC | CASSKISGSDRGTQYF | TRBD2 | TRBJ2-5 | many | TRBV19
TGTGCCAGCAGTTTAGCGGGGGTGAACACCGGGGAGCTGTTTTTT | CASSLAGVNTGELFF | - | TRBJ2-2 | many | TRBV12-3/TRBV12-4
TGTGCCAGCAGTTACTCACCCGCGAACGACTATAGAAACACTGAAGCTTTCTTT | CASSYSPANDYRNTEAFF | - | TRBJ1-1 | many | TRBV6-2/TRBV6-3
TGCGCCAGCAGTATAGAGGGGACTATCAACAATGAGCAGTTCTTC | CASSIEGTINNEQFF | TRBD2 | TRBJ2-1 | many | TRBV5-1
TGTGCCAGCAGCGCGTCTAGCGGTACAGATACGCAGTATTTT | CASSASSGTDTQYF | TRBD2 | TRBJ2-3 | - | TRBV5-4
TGCAGCGCCCCGACGGACGGATGGTACACCTTC | CSAPTDGWYTF | - | TRBJ1-2 | many | TRBV29-1
TGCGCCAGCAGCCCACTAGGCCGCAATGAGCAGTTCTTC | CASSPLGRNEQFF | - | TRBJ2-1 | - | TRBV4-1
TGTGCCAGCGGAGGAGAGAGTAATTCACCCCTCCACTTT | CASGGESNSPLHF | - | TRBJ1-6 | few | TRBV2
TGCAGTGCTAGTCACGGGGCCGCTAATGAAAAACTGTTTTTT | CSASHGAANEKLFF | - | TRBJ1-4 | few | TRBV20-1
TGTGCCAGCATCATATTGAACACTGAAGCTTTCTTT | CASIILNTEAFF | - | TRBJ1-1 | - | TRBV7-9
TGCAGTGCGGGGGGGGTTAGCACAGATACGCAGTATTTT | CSAGGVSTDTQYF | TRBD2 | TRBJ2-3 | few | TRBV20-1
TGTGCCAGCAGCCCCCCCTCGGGGGCTAACTATGGCTACACCTTC | CASSPPSGANYGYTF | - | TRBJ1-2 | many | TRBV9
TGCAGCGTTGAGGTTGGAGCCTACGAGCAGTACTTC | CSVEVGAYEQYF | - | TRBJ2-7 | many | TRBV29-1
TGTGCCAGCGGTCGGCAGAACACTGAAGCTTTCTTT | CASGRQNTEAFF | - | TRBJ1-1 | many | TRBV12-3/TRBV12-4
TGTGCCAGCAGTTTAAGACTAGCGGGGGGTCTTACCCAGTACTTC | CASSLRLAGGLTQYF | TRBD2 | TRBJ2-5 | many | TRBV12-3/TRBV12-4
TGCAGTGCTAGTGCTAGCGCGGTATACAATGAGCAGTTCTTC | CSASASAVYNEQFF | - | TRBJ2-1 | many | TRBV20-1
TGTGCCAGCAACCCGGGGAGCTCCTACAATGAGCAGTTCTTC | CASNPGSSYNEQFF | - | TRBJ2-1 | - | TRBV9
TGTGCCAGCAGTTTCTCACCCCCTGGAGAGCAGTACTTC | CASSFSPPGEQYF | - | TRBJ2-7 | many | TRBV12-3/TRBV12-4
TGTGCCAGCAGCTTACGGCTGTCGAGCGTCTCGAGCTCCTACGAGCAGTACTTC | CASSLRLSSVSSSYEQYF | - | TRBJ2-7 | many | TRBV5-4
TGCGCCAGCAGCCAATTGGGGGGTTGGACTGAAGCTTTCTTT | CASSQLGGWTEAFF | - | TRBJ1-1 | many | TRBV4-3
TGTGCCATCAGTGGCTCGGGGCAGGGGTGGGCAGATACGCAGTATTTT | CAISGSGQGWADTQYF | - | TRBJ2-3 | many | TRBV10-3
TGCGCCAGCAGTCAATGGCAGGGGATAGCCAAAAACATTCAGTACTTC | CASSQWQGIAKNIQYF | - | TRBJ2-4 | many | TRBV23-1
TGTGCCAGCAGCTTGCCCGGGACAGCCAATTCTCCCCTCCACTTT | CASSLPGTANSPLHF | TRBD1 | TRBJ1-6 | few | TRBV7-9
TGCGCCAGCAGCCAAGGGATTAGCGGGGGGGTCGATGAGCAGTTCTTC | CASSQGISGGVDEQFF | TRBD2 | TRBJ2-1 | medium-sized | TRBV4-3
TGCAGTGCGGGGACAGGGGGAAGTGAAAAACTGTTTTTT | CSAGTGGSEKLFF | TRBD1 | TRBJ1-4 | few | TRBV20-1
TGTGCCAGCAGCTTACAAGGGCTAGCGGGGTTTTACAATGAGCAGTTCTTC | CASSLQGLAGFYNEQFF | TRBD2 | TRBJ2-1 | few | TRBV7-2
TGTGCCAGCAGCTTAGCAGCGGGGGGATTTACTAGCACAGATACGCAGTATTTT | CASSLAAGGFTSTDTQYF | TRBD2 | TRBJ2-3 | few | TRBV7-8
TGTGCCAGTCTATCTTTTGGCAGGGCAGAGACCCAGTACTTC | CASLSFGRAETQYF | - | TRBJ2-5 | - | TRBV6-6
TGTGCCAGCACCGAAAGACAGGGGGCTCGGTACGAGCAGTACTTC | CASTERQGARYEQYF | TRBD1 | TRBJ2-7 | few | TRBV12-3/TRBV12-4
TGCAGCGTCAGAGACAGGGGGTCTGGAAACATTCAGTACTTC | CSVRDRGSGNIQYF | TRBD1 | TRBJ2-4 | many | TRBV29-1
TGTGCCAGCAGCTTAGGTAACCTACAGGGAGCCTATGGCTACACCTTC | CASSLGNLQGAYGYTF | - | TRBJ1-2 | few | TRBV12-3/TRBV12-4
TGCGCCAGCAGCTTGCGGCCCCAGAACACTGAAGCTTTCTTT | CASSLRPQNTEAFF | - | TRBJ1-1 | many | TRBV5-1